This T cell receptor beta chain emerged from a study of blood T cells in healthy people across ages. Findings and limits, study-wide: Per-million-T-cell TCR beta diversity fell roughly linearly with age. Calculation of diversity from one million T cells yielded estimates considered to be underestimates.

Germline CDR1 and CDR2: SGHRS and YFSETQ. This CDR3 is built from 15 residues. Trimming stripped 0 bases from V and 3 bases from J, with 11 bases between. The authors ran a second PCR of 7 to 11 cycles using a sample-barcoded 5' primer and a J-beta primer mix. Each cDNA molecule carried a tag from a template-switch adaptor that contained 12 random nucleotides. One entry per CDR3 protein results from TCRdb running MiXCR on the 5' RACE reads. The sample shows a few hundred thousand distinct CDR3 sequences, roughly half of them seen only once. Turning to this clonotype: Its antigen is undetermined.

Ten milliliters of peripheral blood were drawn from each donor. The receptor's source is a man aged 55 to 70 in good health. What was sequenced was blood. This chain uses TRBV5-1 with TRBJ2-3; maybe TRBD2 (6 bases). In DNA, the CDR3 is TGCGCCAGCAGCTTGGATTGGAGGGGAACAGATACGCAGTATTTT. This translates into CASSLDWRGTDTQYF.